The 27 T cell receptor beta chains reported below all come from one sample, sequenced in a study of blood T cell repertoires in COVID-19. Generated by immunoSEQ multiplex PCR, the TCRdb table keeps only in-frame clones and is missing some. The sample shows over 110,000 clones, 70% to 90% of them seen only once. Sample: peripheral blood. The receptors come from a man in his 70s with acute or convalescent COVID-19.

This chain uses TRBV19 with TRBJ1-6; D uncertain. V lost 4 bases, J lost 1 base, and 8 bases lay in between. Germline CDR1 reads LNHDA; CDR2 reads SQIVND (reference sequence). The CDR3 is 15 residues long. CDR3 residues: CASSSAGSYNSPLHF. For the CDR3, the DNA is TGTGCCAGTAGTAGTGCGGGGTCCTATAATTCACCCCTCCACTTT.

The V call is TRBV11-2, the J call TRBJ2-7; TRBD1 agrees at 12 bases. V was clipped by 3 bases and J by 4 bases; unmatched bases: 4. The germline CDR1 and CDR2 sequences are SGHAT and FQNNGV. The CDR3 runs 15 residues. CDR3 sequence (DNA): TGTGCCAGCAGCTTCATGGGACAGGGGGCATACGAGCAGTACTTC. The encoded protein is CASSFMGQGAYEQYF.

The chain joins TRBV29-1 to TRBJ1-2; the match to TRBD1 covers 8 bases. With V trimmed by 7 bases and J by 8 bases, 18 bases remained unmatched. The germline V gene encodes CDR1 SQVTM and CDR2 ANQGSEA. CDR3 size: 15 residues. In DNA form, the CDR3 reads TGCAGCGCCCAAGGTCAGGGGGCTCTTAAAGAAGGCTACACCTTC. This sequence encodes CSAQGQGALKEGYTF.

V and J are TRBV5-1 and TRBJ2-3; 9 bases match TRBD2. The CDR3 runs 16 residues. From germline, CDR1 is SGHRS and CDR2 YFSETQ. With V trimmed by 0 bases and J by 9 bases, 11 bases remained unmatched. The CDR3 reads CASSLGTSAGVDTQYF. The CDR3 region has the DNA TGCGCCAGCAGCTTGGGGACTAGCGCGGGAGTTGACACGCAGTATTTT.

Details on this clone: At one end the junction does not follow the germline gene, possibly because of a read error. The chain uses TRBV7-9 and TRBJ2-7; 8 bases match TRBD1. The CDR3 loop spans 14 amino acids. Germline CDR1 reads SEHNR; CDR2 reads FQNEAQ (reference sequence). The chain's CDR3 is CVSSFGQGSYEQYF. CDR3 nucleotides: TGTGTCAGCAGCTTCGGACAGGGATCCTACGAGCAGTACTTC.

The CDR3 region is CASSQQWVQGNQPQHF. CDR3 DNA sequence: TGTGCCAGCAGCCAACAATGGGTACAGGGAAATCAGCCCCAGCATTTT. V and J are TRBV3-1 (or the pseudogene TRBV3-2) and TRBJ1-5; D might be TRBD1 (6 bases). CDR3 size: 16 residues. Germline CDR1 is LGHDT and CDR2 is YNNKEL (reference sequence). Trimming pared 2 bases from V and 4 bases from J, leaving 15 bases between.

The genes are TRBV5-1 and TRBJ2-7, with D perhaps TRBD2 (6 bases). The germline V gene has CDR1 SGHRS and CDR2 YFSETQ. The V and J ends lost 0 bases and 2 bases respectively, with 9 bases between them. This CDR3 region has 14 residues. The CDR3: CASSLEAGTYEQYF. CDR3 in DNA: TGCGCCAGCAGCTTGGAGGCGGGGACCTACGAGCAGTACTTC.

V and J are TRBV6-2 or TRBV6-3 and TRBJ1-1; D call uncertain. CDR3 length: 13 amino acids. Trimming removed 3 bases at V and 4 bases at J, with 9 bases between. Germline V gene lookup returns CDR1 MNHEY and CDR2 SVGEGT. The CDR3 loop is CASSYLRATEAFF. In DNA, the CDR3 is TGTGCCAGCAGTTATTTGAGGGCCACTGAAGCTTTCTTT.

The table lists this clone with a count of one. The chain has TRBV5-8 and TRBJ1-5, with 11 bases aligning to TRBD1. This CDR3 region has 15 residues. Germline V gives CDR1 SGHTS, CDR2 YDEGEE. After removal of 4 bases from V and 5 bases from J, the junction contained 5 bases not matched to a gene. The CDR3 sequence: CASSQGQGVYQPQHF. In DNA, the CDR3 is TGTGCCAGCAGCCAGGGACAGGGGGTCTATCAGCCCCAGCATTTT. The variable domain in full, completed from reference TRBV5-8 and TRBJ1-5, reads EAGVTQSPTHLIKTRGQQATLRCSPISGHTSVYWYQQALGLGLQFLLWYDEGEERNRGNFPPRFSGRQFPNYSSELNVNALELEDSALYLCASSQGQGVYQPQHFGDGTRLSIL.

V and J are TRBV2 and TRBJ1-6; 7 bases align to TRBD1. V lost 3 bases, J lost 8 bases, and 7 bases stayed unmatched. The CDR3 sequence is 15 residues long. Germline assignment: CDR1 SNHLY and CDR2 FYNNEI. CDR3 region: CASSDRGQLDSPLHF. The CDR3 nucleotides are TGTGCCAGCAGTGATAGGGGACAGTTAGATTCACCCCTCCACTTT.

The chain joins TRBV2 to TRBJ1-2; tentatively, D is TRBD1 (6 bases). Germline-derived CDR1 and CDR2 are SNHLY and FYNNEI. The CDR3 has 13 amino acids. Trimming took 4 bases from V and 2 from J, leaving 8 bases between them. The CDR3 loop is CASSADSNYGYTF. DNA for the CDR3: TGTGCCAGCAGTGCGGACAGCAACTATGGCTACACCTTC. The full variable domain, with the rest looked up from reference TRBV2 and TRBJ1-2, is EPEVTQTPSHQVTQMGQEVILRCVPISNHLYFYWYRQILGQKVEFLVSFYNNEISEKSEIFDDQFSVERPDGSNFTLKIRSTKLEDSAMYFCASSADSNYGYTFGSGTRLTVV.

The chain is built from TRBV7-9 and TRBJ2-5, with TRBD1 as a possible D gene (7 bases). Germline values: CDR1 SEHNR, CDR2 FQNEAQ (reference sequence). The CDR3 covers 15 residues. Trimming removed 4 bases at V and 5 bases at J, with 17 bases between. The CDR3 here is CASSSDREVRETQYF. Written as DNA, the CDR3 is TGTGCCAGCAGCTCTGACAGGGAGGTTAGGGAGACCCAGTACTTC.

This chain links TRBV28 with TRBJ1-4, with D unresolved. Germline values: CDR1 MDHEN, CDR2 SYDVKM. Trimming pared 7 bases from V and 10 bases from J, leaving 16 bases between. The CDR3 extends over 13 amino acids. CDR3 sequence: CASTSLPGGKLFF. As DNA, the CDR3 is TGTGCCAGCACCTCACTCCCTGGTGGAAAACTGTTTTTT.

The V and J genes are TRBV3-1 (or the pseudogene TRBV3-2) and TRBJ1-1; D is uncertain. This CDR3 has 15 amino acids. Germline CDR1 reads LGHDT; CDR2 reads YNNKEL (reference sequence). V was shortened by 3 bases and J by 0 bases, with 11 bases between the two germline ends. CDR3 sequence reads: CASSHGGKMNTEAFF. Here the CDR3 DNA reads TGTGCCAGCAGCCACGGCGGAAAAATGAACACTGAAGCTTTCTTT.

The chain combines TRBV4-1 with TRBJ1-1; 7 nucleotides line up with TRBD1. The V gene's germline CDR1 is MGHRA and CDR2 YSYEKL. The trim removed 6 bases at V and 3 bases at J, leaving 10 bases unmatched. CDR3 length equals 15 residues. CDR3 residues: CASRVTGTADTEAFF. In nucleotides, the CDR3 is TGCGCCAGCAGAGTTACCGGGACAGCGGACACTGAAGCTTTCTTT.

The rearrangement uses TRBV14 and TRBJ2-5; 7 nucleotides line up with TRBD2. Germline values: CDR1 SGHDN, CDR2 FVKESK. This CDR3 is 17 amino acids long. V dropped 4 bases and J dropped 4; count of bases not matched to a gene: 15. CDR3 in amino acids: CASSPGLVAGPLETQYF. The CDR3 nucleotides read TGTGCCAGCAGCCCGGGACTGGTAGCGGGCCCTCTAGAGACCCAGTACTTC.

V usage is TRBV2 and J usage is TRBJ1-4, with 10 bases aligning to TRBD1. This CDR3 region has 13 residues. CDR1 and CDR2 (germline): SNHLY, FYNNEI. V was pared by 7 bases and J by 7 bases, with 3 bases of the junction left unmatched. In DNA, the CDR3 is TGTGCCAGCACAGGGACAGGGGCTGAAAAACTGTTTTTT. Translating gives CASTGTGAEKLFF.

This chain links TRBV11-2 with TRBJ2-7; D ambiguous. Trimming removed 1 base at V and 1 base at J, with 8 bases between. This CDR3 region has 14 residues. Germline V gives CDR1 SGHAT, CDR2 FQNNGV. CDR3 DNA: TGTGCCAGCAGCTTAGGATTCCAGTCCTACGAGCAGTACTTC. Translating gives CASSLGFQSYEQYF.

The rearrangement links TRBV7-8 to TRBJ2-4, with TRBD1 identical over 8 bases. Germline CDR1 and CDR2: SGHVS and FQNEAQ. The CDR3 runs 16 residues. Trimming removed 5 bases from V and 3 bases from J; junction bases left unmatched: 9. The CDR3 sequence: CASSLEIGTGKNIQYF. The CDR3 bases are TGTGCCAGCAGCCTAGAAATTGGGACAGGCAAAAACATTCAGTACTTC.

This clone was seen a few times. The chain employs TRBV7-3 and TRBJ2-2; 7 bases align to TRBD1. V shed 1 base, J shed 0 bases, and the junction held 5 bases outside the gene matches. Germline CDR1 is SGHTA and CDR2 is FQGTGA. This CDR3 is 17 amino acids long. The CDR3 sequence is CASSLIGTASNTGELFF. DNA of the CDR3: TGTGCCAGCAGCTTAATCGGGACAGCTTCGAACACCGGGGAGCTGTTTTTT.

V and J are TRBV6-5 and TRBJ1-1, with D possibly matching TRBD1 (6 bases). Per germline, CDR1 MNHEY and CDR2 SVGAGI. This CDR3 has 14 residues. V gave up 0 bases and J gave up 4 bases, with 9 bases separating them. CDR3 sequence reads: CASSYSYRATEAFF. Here the CDR3 DNA reads TGTGCCAGCAGTTACTCGTACAGGGCCACTGAAGCTTTCTTT.

The chain uses TRBV4-1 and TRBJ1-5; TRBD1 matches 9 bases. CDR3 length: 15 amino acids. Per germline, CDR1 MGHRA and CDR2 YSYEKL. Germline trimming cut 3 bases from V and 5 bases from J; bases unmatched to any gene: 5. The CDR3 spells CASSQRDRAHQPQHF. The CDR3 coding sequence is TGCGCCAGCAGCCAGAGGGACAGGGCCCATCAGCCCCAGCATTTT.

The rearrangement uses TRBV3-1 (or the pseudogene TRBV3-2) and TRBJ2-5; 8 positions agree with TRBD1. Germline V gene lookup returns CDR1 LGHDT and CDR2 YNNKEL (reference sequence). The J segment lost 7 bases and the V segment lost 4 bases, leaving 8 bases of the junction unmatched. The CDR3 contains 14 residues. CDR3 protein: CASSPRQGWGTQYF. The CDR3 coding sequence is TGTGCCAGCAGCCCAAGACAGGGGTGGGGGACCCAGTACTTC.

The CDR3 region is CATSDPNPGTGNTGELFF. Written as DNA, the CDR3 is TGTGCCACCAGTGACCCCAATCCCGGGACAGGGAACACCGGGGAGCTGTTTTTT. The rearrangement links TRBV24-1 to TRBJ2-2; 8 bases are shared with TRBD1. Losses at the gene ends were 4 bases for V and 1 base for J; bases not matched to a gene: 10. CDR3 length: 18 amino acids. CDR1 is KGHDR and CDR2 is SFDVKD in the germline V gene.

The chain has TRBV19 and TRBJ2-5; TRBD2 matches at 8 bases. The germline V gene encodes CDR1 LNHDA and CDR2 SQIVND (reference sequence). V lost 5 bases and J lost 1; bases outside the gene matches: 12. The CDR3 spans 17 residues. The CDR3 region has the DNA TGTGCCAGTAGTCGCGGGGGACTAGGAGCCCTCCAAGAGACCCAGTACTTC. Its protein is CASSRGGLGALQETQYF.

In DNA, the CDR3 is TGCAGCGTTGTTAGGCTAGCGGGAGGGGTCACCGGGGAGCTGTTTTTT. Protein sequence: CSVVRLAGGVTGELFF. This chain uses TRBV29-1 with TRBJ2-2, with 12 bases aligning to TRBD2. The junction had 7 bases not matched to a gene; V was cut back by 4 bases and J by 4 bases. Germline V gene sequence: CDR1 SQVTM, CDR2 ANQGSEA. This CDR3 region has 16 residues.

The chain couples TRBV2 to TRBJ1-2; the match to TRBD1 covers 10 bases. The CDR3 is made up of 14 amino acids. J lost 8 bases, V lost 4 bases, and 7 bases had no gene match. Germline V lookup: CDR1 SNHLY, CDR2 FYNNEI. CDR3 DNA: TGTGCCAGCAGTGCCGAGGGACAGGGGAACGGCTACACCTTC. Residues: CASSAEGQGNGYTF.